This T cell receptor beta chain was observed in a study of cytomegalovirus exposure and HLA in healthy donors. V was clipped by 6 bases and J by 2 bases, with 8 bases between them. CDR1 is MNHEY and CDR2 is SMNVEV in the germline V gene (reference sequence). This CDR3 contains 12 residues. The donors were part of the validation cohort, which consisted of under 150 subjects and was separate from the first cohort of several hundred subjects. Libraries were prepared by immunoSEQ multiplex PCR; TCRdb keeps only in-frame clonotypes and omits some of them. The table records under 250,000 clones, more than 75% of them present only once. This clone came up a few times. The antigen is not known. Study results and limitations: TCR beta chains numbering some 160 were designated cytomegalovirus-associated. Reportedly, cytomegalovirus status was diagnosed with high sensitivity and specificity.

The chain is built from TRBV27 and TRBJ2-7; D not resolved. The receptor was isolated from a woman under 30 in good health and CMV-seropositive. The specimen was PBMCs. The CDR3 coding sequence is TGTGCCAGCAGCTCCCCCCCCTACGAGCAGTACTTC. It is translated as CASSSPPYEQYF.